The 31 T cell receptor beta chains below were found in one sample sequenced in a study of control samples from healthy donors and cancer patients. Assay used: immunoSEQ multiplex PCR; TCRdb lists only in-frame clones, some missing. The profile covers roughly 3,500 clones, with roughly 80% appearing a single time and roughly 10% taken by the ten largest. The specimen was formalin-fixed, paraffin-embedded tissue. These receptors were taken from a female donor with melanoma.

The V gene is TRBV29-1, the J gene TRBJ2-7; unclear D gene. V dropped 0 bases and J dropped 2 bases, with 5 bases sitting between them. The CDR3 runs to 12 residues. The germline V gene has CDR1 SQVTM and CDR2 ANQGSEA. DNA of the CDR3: TGCAGCGTTGAAGATCACACCTACGAGCAGTACTTC. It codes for CSVEDHTYEQYF.

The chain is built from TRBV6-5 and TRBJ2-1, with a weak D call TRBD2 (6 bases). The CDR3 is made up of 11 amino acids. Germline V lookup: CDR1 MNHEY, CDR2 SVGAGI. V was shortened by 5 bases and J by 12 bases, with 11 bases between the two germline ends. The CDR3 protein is CASSPGVGQFF. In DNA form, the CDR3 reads TGTGCCAGCAGTCCGGGGGTTGGGCAGTTCTTC.

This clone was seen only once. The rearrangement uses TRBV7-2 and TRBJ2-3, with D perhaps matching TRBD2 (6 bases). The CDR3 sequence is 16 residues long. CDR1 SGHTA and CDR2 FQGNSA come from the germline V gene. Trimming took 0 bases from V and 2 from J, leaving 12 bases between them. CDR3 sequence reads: CASSLAGGMNTDTQYF. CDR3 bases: TGTGCCAGCAGCTTAGCGGGAGGTATGAACACAGATACGCAGTATTTT. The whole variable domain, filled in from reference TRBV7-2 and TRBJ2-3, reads GAGVSQSPSNKVTEKGKDVELRCDPISGHTALYWYRQSLGQGLEFLIYFQGNSAPDKSGLPSDRFSAERTGGSVSTLTIQRTQQEDSAVYLCASSLAGGMNTDTQYFGPGTRLTVL.

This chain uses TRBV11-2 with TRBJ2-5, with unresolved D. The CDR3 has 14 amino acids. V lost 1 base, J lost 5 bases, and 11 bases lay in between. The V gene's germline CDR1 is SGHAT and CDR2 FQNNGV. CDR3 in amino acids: CASSLGAPRETQYF. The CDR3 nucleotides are TGTGCCAGCAGCTTAGGGGCCCCTAGGGAGACCCAGTACTTC.

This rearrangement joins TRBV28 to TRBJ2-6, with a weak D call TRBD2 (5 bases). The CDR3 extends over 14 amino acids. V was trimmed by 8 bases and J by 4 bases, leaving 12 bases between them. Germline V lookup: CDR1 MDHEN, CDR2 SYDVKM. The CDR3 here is CASLQAGGANVLTF. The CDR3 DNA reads TGTGCCAGCCTGCAGGCGGGCGGGGCCAACGTCCTGACTTTC.

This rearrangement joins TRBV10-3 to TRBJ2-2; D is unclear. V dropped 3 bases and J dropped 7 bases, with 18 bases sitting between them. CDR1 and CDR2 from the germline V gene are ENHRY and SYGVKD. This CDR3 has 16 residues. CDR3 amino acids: CAISDRPSDTIGELFF. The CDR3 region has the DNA TGTGCCATCAGTGATAGGCCTAGTGACACCATCGGGGAGCTGTTTTTT.

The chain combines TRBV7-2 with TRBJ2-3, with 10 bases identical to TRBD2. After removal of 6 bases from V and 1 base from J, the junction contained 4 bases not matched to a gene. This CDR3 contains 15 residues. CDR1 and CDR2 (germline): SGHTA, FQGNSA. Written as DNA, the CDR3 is TGTGCCAGCAGGCTACTAGCGGGGCGCACAGATACGCAGTATTTT. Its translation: CASRLLAGRTDTQYF.

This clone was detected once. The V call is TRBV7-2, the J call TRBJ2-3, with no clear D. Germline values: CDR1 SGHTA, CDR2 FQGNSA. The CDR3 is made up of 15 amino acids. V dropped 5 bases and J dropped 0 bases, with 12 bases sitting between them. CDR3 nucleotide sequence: TGTGCCAGCAGCAGTAGCCGTTCTAGCACAGATACGCAGTATTTT. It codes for CASSSSRSSTDTQYF.

Here the CDR3 reads CASSLSPPDTQYF. CDR3 nucleotide sequence: TGTGCCAGCAGCTTGTCCCCACCGGATACGCAGTATTTT. V usage is TRBV7-3 and J usage is TRBJ2-3; D gene unclear. V lost 3 bases and J lost 6, with 10 bases in between. The CDR3 sequence is 13 residues long. Germline V gene sequence: CDR1 SGHTA, CDR2 FQGTGA.

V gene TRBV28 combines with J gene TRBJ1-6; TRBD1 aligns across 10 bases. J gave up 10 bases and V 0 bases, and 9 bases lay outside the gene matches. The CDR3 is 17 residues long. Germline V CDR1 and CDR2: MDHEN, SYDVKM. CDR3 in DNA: TGTGCCAGCAGTTTATGGGGACAGGGGCTCCTTCGGTCACCCCTCCACTTT. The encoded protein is CASSLWGQGLLRSPLHF.

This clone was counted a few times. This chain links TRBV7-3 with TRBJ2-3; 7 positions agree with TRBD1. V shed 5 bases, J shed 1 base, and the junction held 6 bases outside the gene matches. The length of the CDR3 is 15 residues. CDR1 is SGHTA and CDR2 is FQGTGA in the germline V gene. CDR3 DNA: TGTGCCAGCAGCCTCATTCAGGGGGGCACAGATACGCAGTATTTT. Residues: CASSLIQGGTDTQYF.

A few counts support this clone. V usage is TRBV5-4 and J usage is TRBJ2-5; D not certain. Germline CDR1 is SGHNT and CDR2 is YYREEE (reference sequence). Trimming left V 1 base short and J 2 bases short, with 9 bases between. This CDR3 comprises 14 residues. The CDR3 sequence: CASSLLGRQETQYF. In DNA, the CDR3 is TGTGCCAGCAGCTTGCTCGGCAGACAAGAGACCCAGTACTTC.

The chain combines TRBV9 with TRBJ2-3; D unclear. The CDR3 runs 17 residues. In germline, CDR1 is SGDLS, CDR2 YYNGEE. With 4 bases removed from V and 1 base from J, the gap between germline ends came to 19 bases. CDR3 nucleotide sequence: TGTGCCAGCAGCCCCTACGGATGGGCCACCGGCACAGATACGCAGTATTTT. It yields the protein CASSPYGWATGTDTQYF.

In nucleotides, the CDR3 is TGTGCCAGCAGCTCGCCCTCGTACACCGGGGAGCTGTTTTTT. Protein product: CASSSPSYTGELFF. The chain carries TRBV7-2 and TRBJ2-2; D unclear. Trimming removed 4 bases from V and 3 bases from J, with 9 bases in between. CDR1 and CDR2 (germline): SGHTA, FQGNSA. The length of the CDR3 is 14 residues.

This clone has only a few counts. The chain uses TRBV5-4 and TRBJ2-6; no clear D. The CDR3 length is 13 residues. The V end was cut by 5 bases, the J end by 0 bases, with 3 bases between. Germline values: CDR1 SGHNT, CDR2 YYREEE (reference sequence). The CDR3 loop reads CASRGSGANVLTF. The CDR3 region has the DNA TGTGCCAGCAGGGGCTCTGGGGCCAACGTCCTGACTTTC.

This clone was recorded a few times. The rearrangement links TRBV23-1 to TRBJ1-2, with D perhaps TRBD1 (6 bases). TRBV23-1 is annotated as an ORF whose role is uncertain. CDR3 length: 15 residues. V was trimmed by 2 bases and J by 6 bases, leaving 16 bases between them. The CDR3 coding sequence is TGCGCCAGCAGTCAAACTACACAGGGCCGAGATGGCTACACCTTC. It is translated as CASSQTTQGRDGYTF.

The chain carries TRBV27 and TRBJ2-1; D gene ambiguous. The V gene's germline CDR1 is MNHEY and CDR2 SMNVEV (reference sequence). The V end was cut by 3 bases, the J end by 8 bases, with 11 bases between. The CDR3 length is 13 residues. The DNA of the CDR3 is TGTGCCAGCAGTTTGTCCCTAAGCTATGAGCAGTTCTTC. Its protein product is CASSLSLSYEQFF.

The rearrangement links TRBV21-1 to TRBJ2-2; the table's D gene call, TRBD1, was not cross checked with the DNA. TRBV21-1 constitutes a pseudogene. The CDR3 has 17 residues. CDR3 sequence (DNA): TGTGCCAGCACCAAATCTGGGACAGACAGGAACACCGGGGAGCTGTTTTTT. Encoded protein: CASTKSGTDRNTGELFF.

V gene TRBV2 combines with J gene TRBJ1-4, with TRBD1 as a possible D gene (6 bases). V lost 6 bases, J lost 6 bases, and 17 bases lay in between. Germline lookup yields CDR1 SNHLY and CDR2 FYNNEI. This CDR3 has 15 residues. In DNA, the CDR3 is TGTGCCAGCAGGGGGGAGGCGGCAGGGGATGAAAAACTGTTTTTT. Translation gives CASRGEAAGDEKLFF.

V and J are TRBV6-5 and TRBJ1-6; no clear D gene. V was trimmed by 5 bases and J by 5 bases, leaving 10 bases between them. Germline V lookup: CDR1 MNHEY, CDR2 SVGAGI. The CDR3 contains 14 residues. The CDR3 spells CASSPGRNNSPLHF. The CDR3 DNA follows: TGTGCCAGCAGTCCGGGAAGAAATAATTCACCCCTCCACTTT.

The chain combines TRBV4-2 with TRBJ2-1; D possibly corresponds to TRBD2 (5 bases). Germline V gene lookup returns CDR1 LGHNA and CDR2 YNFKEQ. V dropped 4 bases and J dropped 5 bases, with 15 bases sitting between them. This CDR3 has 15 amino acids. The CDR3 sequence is CASSPPASRHNEQFF. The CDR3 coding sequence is TGTGCCAGCAGCCCCCCGGCTAGCAGACACAATGAGCAGTTCTTC.

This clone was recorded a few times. As DNA, the CDR3 is TGTGCCAGCAGCTTCGGACTAGCGGGAGTAGGTCAAGAGACCCAGTACTTC. This codes for CASSFGLAGVGQETQYF. The V gene is TRBV13, the J gene TRBJ2-5; 13 nucleotides agree with TRBD2. V trimming: 3 bases; J trimming: 2 bases; junction bases outside the gene matches: 6. This CDR3 has 17 amino acids. The V gene's germline CDR1 is PRHDT and CDR2 FYEKMQ (reference sequence).

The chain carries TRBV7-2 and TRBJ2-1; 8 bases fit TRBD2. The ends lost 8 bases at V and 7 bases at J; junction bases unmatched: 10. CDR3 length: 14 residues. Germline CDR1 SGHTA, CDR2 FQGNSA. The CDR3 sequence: CASGSSGRKNEQFF. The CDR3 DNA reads TGTGCCAGCGGATCTAGCGGGCGTAAGAATGAGCAGTTCTTC. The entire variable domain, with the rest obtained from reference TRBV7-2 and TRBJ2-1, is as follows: GAGVSQSPSNKVTEKGKDVELRCDPISGHTALYWYRQSLGQGLEFLIYFQGNSAPDKSGLPSDRFSAERTGGSVSTLTIQRTQQEDSAVYLCASGSSGRKNEQFFGPGTRLTVL.

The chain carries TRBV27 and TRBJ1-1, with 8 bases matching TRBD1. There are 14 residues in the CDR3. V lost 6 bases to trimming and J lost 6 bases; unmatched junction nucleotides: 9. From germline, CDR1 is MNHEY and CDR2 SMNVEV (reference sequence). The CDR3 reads CASRRRQGYPEAFF. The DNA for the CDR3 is TGTGCCAGCAGGCGTAGACAGGGGTACCCTGAAGCTTTCTTT.

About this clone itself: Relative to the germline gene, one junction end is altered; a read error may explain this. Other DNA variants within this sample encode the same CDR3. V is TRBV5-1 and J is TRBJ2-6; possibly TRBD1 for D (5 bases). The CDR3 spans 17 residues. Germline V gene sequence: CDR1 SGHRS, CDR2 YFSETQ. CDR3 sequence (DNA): TGCGCCAGCAGCTTGGCCTCGGATCTCTCTGGGGCCAACGTCCTGACTTTT. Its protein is CASSLASDLSGANVLTF.

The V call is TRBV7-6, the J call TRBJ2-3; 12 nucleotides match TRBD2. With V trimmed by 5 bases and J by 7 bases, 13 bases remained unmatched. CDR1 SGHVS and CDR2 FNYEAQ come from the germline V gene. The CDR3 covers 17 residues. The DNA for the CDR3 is TGTGCCAGCAGCCCGAGGGGGCTAGCGGGAGGGGCGAATACGCAGTATTTT. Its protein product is CASSPRGLAGGANTQYF.

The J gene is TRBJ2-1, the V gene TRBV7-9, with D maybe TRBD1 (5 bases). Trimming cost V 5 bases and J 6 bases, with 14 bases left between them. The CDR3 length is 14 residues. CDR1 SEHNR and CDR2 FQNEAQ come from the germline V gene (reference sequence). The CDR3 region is CASSPLGLLNEQFF. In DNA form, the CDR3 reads TGTGCCAGCAGCCCCCTGGGGCTTCTCAATGAGCAGTTCTTC.

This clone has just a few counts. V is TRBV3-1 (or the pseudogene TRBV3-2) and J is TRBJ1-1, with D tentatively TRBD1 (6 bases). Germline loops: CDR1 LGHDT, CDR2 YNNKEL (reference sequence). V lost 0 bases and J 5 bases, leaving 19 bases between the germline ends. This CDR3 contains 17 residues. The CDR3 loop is CASSQDQGGQTRTEAFF. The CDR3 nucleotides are TGTGCCAGCAGCCAAGATCAGGGAGGACAGACTAGGACTGAAGCTTTCTTT.

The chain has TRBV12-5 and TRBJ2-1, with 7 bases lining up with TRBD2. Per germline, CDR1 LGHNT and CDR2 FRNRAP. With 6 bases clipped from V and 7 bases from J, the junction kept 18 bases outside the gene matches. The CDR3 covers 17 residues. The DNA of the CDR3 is TGTGCTAGTGGAGCCTGGGATACAAGCGGGAAGAGGAATGAGCAGTTCTTC. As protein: CASGAWDTSGKRNEQFF.

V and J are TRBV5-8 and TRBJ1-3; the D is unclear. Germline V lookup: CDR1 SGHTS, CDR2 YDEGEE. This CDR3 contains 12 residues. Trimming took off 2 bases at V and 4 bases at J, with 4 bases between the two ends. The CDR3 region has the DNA TGTGCCAGCAGCTTTGGAGGAAACACCATATATTTT. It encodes CASSFGGNTIYF.

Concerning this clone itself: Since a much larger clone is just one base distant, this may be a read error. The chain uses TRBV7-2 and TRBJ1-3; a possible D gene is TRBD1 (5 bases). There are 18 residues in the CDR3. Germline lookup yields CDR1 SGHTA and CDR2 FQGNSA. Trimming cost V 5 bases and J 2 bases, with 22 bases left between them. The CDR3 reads CASSPGGSVESPGNTIYF. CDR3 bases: TGTGCCAGCAGCCCCGGGGGGAGCGTTGAGAGTCCTGGAAACACCATATATTTT.